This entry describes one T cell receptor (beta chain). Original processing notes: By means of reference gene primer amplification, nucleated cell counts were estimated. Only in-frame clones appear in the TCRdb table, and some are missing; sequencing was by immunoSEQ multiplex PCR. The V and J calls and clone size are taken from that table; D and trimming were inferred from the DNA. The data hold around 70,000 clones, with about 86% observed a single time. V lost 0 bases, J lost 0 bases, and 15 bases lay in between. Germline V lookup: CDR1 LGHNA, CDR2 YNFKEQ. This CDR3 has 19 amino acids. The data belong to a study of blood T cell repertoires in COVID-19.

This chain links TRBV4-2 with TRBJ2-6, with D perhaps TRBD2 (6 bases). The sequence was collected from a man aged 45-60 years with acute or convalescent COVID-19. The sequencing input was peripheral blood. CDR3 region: CASSQDKEGSFSGANVLTF. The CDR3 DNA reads TGTGCCAGCAGCCAAGATAAGGAGGGCAGCTTCTCTGGGGCCAACGTCCTGACTTTC.